Ten or more counts support the clone carrying this T cell receptor (beta chain). Prior to thyroid surgery, none of the patients had received any treatment. Germline V gene data show CDR1 as SEHNR and CDR2 as FQNEAQ (reference sequence). After removal of 5 bases from V and 2 bases from J, the junction contained 21 bases not matched to a gene. CDR3 length: 19 residues. TCRdb reassembled clones from the PCR reads with MiXCR. Of tens of thousands of clones listed, around 12% were seen once; the top ten hold more than 7%. This entry comes from a study of metastatic and nonmetastatic thyroid tumors. Sequenced material: tumor tissue. The genes are TRBV7-9 and TRBJ2-7; 7 bases align to TRBD2. The receptor comes from a female donor with papillary thyroid cancer or a benign thyroid nodule (not recorded which). Some clones in this sample may be carry-over from other donors' samples. The CDR3 loop is CASSQLLAREGGLTYEQYF. The CDR3 DNA sequence: TGTGCCAGCAGCCAATTACTAGCGAGGGAGGGCGGACTTACCTACGAGCAGTACTTC.